This passage covers 2 T cell receptor beta chains from one sample sequenced in a study of CD8+CD57+ T cells in acquired aplastic anemia. TCR beta VDJ and CDR3 profiles were obtained from a genomic DNA template. In TCRdb, the reads were re-called with MiXCR into one record per CDR3 protein. This table has roughly 150,000 distinct CDR3 sequences, more than 45% appearing once. Sequenced patients had shown CD8+CD57+ cell expansion by flow cytometry. Material: sorted CD4+, CD8+, or CD8+CD57+ T cells (not recorded which) from PBMCs. The source of these receptors is a human donor with aplastic anemia.

This clonotype was recorded at least ten times. This chain joins TRBV5-1 and TRBJ2-7, with 11 bases aligning to TRBD2. Germline assignment: CDR1 SGHRS and CDR2 YFSETQ. With V trimmed by 0 bases and J by 3 bases, 5 bases remained unmatched. CDR3 size: 16 residues. Here the CDR3 DNA reads TGCGCCAGCAGCTTGGGGGCCGGGACTAGCGGCTACGAGCAGTACTTC. It encodes CASSLGAGTSGYEQYF.

Regarding this clonotype: One base away lies a much larger clone, so this may be a sequencing read error. The V call is TRBV12-5, the J call TRBJ1-4; no definite D call. The germline gives CDR1 LGHNT, CDR2 FRNRAP. This CDR3 is built from 12 residues. This chain's CDR3 is CASGLAQERLFF. In DNA form, the CDR3 reads TGTGCTAGTGGTTTGGCTCAAGAAAGACTGTTTTTT.